This TCR beta chain was sequenced in a study of cytomegalovirus exposure and HLA in healthy donors. PCR used 60 Vbeta primers and 13 Jbeta primers. Only in-frame clones appear in the TCRdb table, and some are missing; sequencing was by immunoSEQ multiplex PCR. This sample has 100,000 to 120,000 clones, with around 86% found just once. V gave up 1 base and J gave up 7 bases, with 17 bases separating them. The germline CDR1 and CDR2 sequences are LGHNA and YSLEER. The CDR3 length is 15 residues. This sequence originates from a man aged 25 to 40 in good health and CMV-seropositive. The chain couples TRBV4-3 to TRBJ2-7; a possible D gene is TRBD2 (5 bases). The material sequenced was PBMCs. CDR3 in DNA: TGCGCCAGCAGCCAAGCTGTGGCGGCTCGCGGGGAGCAGTACTTC. This gives the protein CASSQAVAARGEQYF.